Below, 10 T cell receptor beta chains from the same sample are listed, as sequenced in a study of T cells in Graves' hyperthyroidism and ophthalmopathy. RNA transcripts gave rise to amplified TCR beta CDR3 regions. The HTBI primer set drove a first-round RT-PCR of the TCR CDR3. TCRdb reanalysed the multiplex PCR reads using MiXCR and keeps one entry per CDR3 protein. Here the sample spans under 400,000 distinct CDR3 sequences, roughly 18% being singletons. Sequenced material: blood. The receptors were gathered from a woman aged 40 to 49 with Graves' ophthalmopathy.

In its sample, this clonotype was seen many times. CDR3 loop: CASSPGGGNTIYF. The CDR3 bases are TGCGCCAGCAGCCCCGGGGGGGGAAACACCATATATTTT. The chain has TRBV4-3 and TRBJ1-3; possible D gene TRBD1, 5 bases. Trimming took off 4 bases at V and 4 bases at J, with 8 bases between the two ends. CDR3 length equals 13 residues. Germline CDR1 is LGHNA and CDR2 is YSLEER.

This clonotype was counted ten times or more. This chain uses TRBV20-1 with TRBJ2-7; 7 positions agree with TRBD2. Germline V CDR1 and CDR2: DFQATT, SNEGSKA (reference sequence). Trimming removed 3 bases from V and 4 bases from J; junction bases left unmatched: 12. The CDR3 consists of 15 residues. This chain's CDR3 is CSASPTGGISYEQYF. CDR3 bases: TGCAGTGCTAGTCCAACCGGGGGGATATCTTACGAGCAGTACTTC.

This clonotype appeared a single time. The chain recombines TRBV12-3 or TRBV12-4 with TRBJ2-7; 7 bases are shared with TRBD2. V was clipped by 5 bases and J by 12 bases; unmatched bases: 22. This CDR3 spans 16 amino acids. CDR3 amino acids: CASSEGGVRERDQGYF. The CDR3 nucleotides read TGTGCCAGCAGTGAGGGCGGGGTGAGGGAGCGGGACCAGGGGTACTTC.

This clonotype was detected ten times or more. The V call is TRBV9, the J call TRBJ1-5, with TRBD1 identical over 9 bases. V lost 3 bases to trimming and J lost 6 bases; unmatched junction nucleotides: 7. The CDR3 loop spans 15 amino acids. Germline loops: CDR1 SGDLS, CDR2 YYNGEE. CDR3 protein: CASSATGGEFQPQHF. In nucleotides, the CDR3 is TGTGCCAGCAGCGCCACAGGGGGCGAGTTTCAGCCCCAGCATTTT.

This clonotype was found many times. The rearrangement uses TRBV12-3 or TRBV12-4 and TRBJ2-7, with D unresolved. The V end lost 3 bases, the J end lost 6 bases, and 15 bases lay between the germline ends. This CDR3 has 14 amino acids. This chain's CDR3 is CASSFSSSAGEQYF. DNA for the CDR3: TGTGCCAGCAGTTTTAGTTCTTCAGCTGGCGAGCAGTACTTC.

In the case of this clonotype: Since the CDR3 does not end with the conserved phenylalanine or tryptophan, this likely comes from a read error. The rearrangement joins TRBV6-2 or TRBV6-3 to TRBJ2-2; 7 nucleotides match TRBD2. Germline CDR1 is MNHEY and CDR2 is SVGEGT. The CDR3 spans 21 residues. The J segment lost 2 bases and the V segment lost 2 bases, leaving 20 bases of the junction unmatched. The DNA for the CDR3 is TGTGCCAGCAGTTACGCCACCCACCTTGTGGGGGGAGGGTATAACACCGGGGAGCTGTTTCTT. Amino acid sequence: CASSYATHLVGGGYNTGELFL.

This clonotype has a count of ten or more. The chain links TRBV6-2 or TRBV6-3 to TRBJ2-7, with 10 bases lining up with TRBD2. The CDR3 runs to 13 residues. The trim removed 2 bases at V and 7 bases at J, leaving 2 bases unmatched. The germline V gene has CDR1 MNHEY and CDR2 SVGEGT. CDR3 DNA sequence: TGTGCCAGCAGTTACGTACTAGCGGGGGAGCAGTACTTC. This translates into CASSYVLAGEQYF.

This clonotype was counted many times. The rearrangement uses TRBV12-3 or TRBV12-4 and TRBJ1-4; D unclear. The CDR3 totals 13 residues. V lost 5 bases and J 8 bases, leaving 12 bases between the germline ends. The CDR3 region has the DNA TGTGCCAGCAGTCTCATACTTTGGGAAAAACTGTTTTTT. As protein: CASSLILWEKLFF.

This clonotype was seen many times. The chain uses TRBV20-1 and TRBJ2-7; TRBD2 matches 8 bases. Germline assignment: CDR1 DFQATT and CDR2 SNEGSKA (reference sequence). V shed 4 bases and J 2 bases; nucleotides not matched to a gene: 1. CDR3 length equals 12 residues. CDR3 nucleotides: TGCAGTGCTATGCGGGGGGCCTACGAGCAGTACTTC. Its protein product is CSAMRGAYEQYF.

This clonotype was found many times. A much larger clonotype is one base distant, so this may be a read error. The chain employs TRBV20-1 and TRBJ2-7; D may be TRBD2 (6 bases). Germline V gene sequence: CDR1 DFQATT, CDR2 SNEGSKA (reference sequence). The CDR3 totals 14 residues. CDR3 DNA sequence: TGCAGTGCTTCCCTGGGGGGAACCTCCTACGAGCAGTGCTTC. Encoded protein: CSASLGGTSYEQCF.